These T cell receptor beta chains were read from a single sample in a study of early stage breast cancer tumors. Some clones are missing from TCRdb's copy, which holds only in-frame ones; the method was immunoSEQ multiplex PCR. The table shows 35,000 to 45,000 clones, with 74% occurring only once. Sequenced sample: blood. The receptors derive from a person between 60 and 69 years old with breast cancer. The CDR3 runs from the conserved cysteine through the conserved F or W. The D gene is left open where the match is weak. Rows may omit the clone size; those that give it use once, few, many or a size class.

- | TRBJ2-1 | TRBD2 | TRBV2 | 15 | TGTGCCAGCACTCTTGGGAGCGGGGGGTACAATGAGCAGTTCTTC | CASTLGSGGYNEQFF
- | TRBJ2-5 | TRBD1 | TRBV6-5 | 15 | TGTGCCAGCAGTTACGTTAGCACAGGGGAGGAGACCCAGTACTTC | CASSYVSTGEETQYF
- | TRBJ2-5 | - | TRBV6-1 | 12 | TGTGCCAGCTGGGGAGTAGGGGAGACCCAGTACTTC | CASWGVGETQYF
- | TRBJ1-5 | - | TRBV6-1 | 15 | TGTGCCAGCAGTGAATACGTGGGTAGCAATCAGCCCCAGCATTTT | CASSEYVGSNQPQHF
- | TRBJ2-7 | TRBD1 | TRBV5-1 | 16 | TGCGCCAGCAGCTCTAAAGGACAGGGGTCCTCCTACGAGCAGTACTTC | CASSSKGQGSSYEQYF
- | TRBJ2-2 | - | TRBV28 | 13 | TGTGCCAGTGGGACGGCGAACACCGGGGAGCTGTTTTTT | CASGTANTGELFF
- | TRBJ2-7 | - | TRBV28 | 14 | TGTGCCAGCAGGAAACGGGTCAGGTCGCTCGATCAGTACTTC | CASRKRVRSLDQYF
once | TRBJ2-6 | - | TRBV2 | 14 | TGTGCCAGCAGTGAAAGGACTGGGGCCAACGTCCTGACTTTC | CASSERTGANVLTF
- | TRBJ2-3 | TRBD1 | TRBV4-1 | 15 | TGCGCCAGCAGCCCCCGGGACAGGGGCACAGATACGCAGTATTTT | CASSPRDRGTDTQYF
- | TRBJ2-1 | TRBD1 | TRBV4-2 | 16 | TGTGCCAGCAGCCAAGTGGGACAGGGGGAATGGAATGAGCAGTTCTTC | CASSQVGQGEWNEQFF
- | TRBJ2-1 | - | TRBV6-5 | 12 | TGTGCCAGCAGTGCGGGCTACAATGAGCAGTTCTTC | CASSAGYNEQFF
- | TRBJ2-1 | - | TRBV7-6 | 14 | TGTGCCAGCAGCTTAGTCGGGATTTACAATGAGCAGTTCTTC | CASSLVGIYNEQFF
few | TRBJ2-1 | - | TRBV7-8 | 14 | TGTGCCAGCAGTTTCGACCTCGCCTACAATGAGCAGTTCTTC | CASSFDLAYNEQFF
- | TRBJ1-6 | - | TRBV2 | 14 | TGTGCCAGCAGTGGGGGCTCCTATAATTCACCCCTCCACTTT | CASSGGSYNSPLHF
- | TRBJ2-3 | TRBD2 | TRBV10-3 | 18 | TGTGCCATCAGTAAATCCGGGACTAGCGGGACGAGCACAGATACGCAGTATTTT | CAISKSGTSGTSTDTQYF
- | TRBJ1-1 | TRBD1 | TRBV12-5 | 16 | TGTGCTAGTGGTTTGGATAAAACAGGGGGAGGCACTGAAGCTTTCTTT | CASGLDKTGGGTEAFF
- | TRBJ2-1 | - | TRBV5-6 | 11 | TGTGCCAGCAGCTTCTTCAATGAGCAGTTCTTC | CASSFFNEQFF
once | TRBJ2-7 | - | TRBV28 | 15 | TGTGCCAGCAGTTTATGGGGGGCCGCGGGCGACGAGCAGTACTTC | CASSLWGAAGDEQYF
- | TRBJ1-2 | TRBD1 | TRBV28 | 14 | TGTGCCAGCAGTTTTGAAGGGACAGCCTATGGCTACACCTTC | CASSFEGTAYGYTF
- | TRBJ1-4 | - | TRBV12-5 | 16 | TGTGCTAGTGGTTTGGGGCACGGGGGGCCACGGGAAAAACTGTTTTTT | CASGLGHGGPREKLFF
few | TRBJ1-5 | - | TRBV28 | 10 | TGTGCCAGCCACGATCAGCCCCAGCATTTT | CASHDQPQHF
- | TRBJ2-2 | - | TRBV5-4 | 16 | TGTGCCAGCACCTTAAAAAGCGGAGCGAACACCAGGGAGCTGTTTTTT | CASTLKSGANTRELFF